These 6 T cell receptor beta chains share one sample of origin, sequenced in a study of radiation and T cells in renal cell carcinoma. Documented time point: blood 2 weeks post-SBRT. Treatment noted: 15 Gy SBRT to primary tumor, nephrectomy 4 weeks later. Using immunoSEQ multiplex PCR, the repertoire was profiled, and TCRdb retains in-frame clones only, with some absent. The table shows 70,000 to 80,000 clones, with approximately 86% occurring only once. Sample: blood, taken from a patient whose treatment included radiotherapy and nephrectomy. The source of these receptors is a woman aged 50 to 65 with renal cell carcinoma.

The chain is built from TRBV5-5 and TRBJ2-6; D may be TRBD1 (5 bases). Trimming pared 0 bases from V and 2 bases from J, leaving 15 bases between. Per germline, CDR1 SGHKS and CDR2 YYEKEE (reference sequence). The CDR3 is made up of 18 amino acids. CDR3 protein: CASSLEGPYSAGANVLTF. The CDR3 DNA is TGTGCCAGCAGCTTGGAGGGGCCGTACAGTGCTGGGGCCAACGTCCTGACTTTC.

The chain carries TRBV10-2 and TRBJ2-3; D is unclear. Trimming removed 0 bases at V and 2 bases at J, with 6 bases between. This CDR3 is 14 amino acids long. Germline V gene sequence: CDR1 WSHSY, CDR2 SAAADI. CDR3 amino acids: CASSESRTTDTQYF. The CDR3 DNA reads as TGCGCCAGCAGTGAGTCCCGGACCACAGATACGCAGTATTTT.

The rearrangement uses TRBV7-2 and TRBJ2-7; TRBD1 is a possible D gene (7 bases). The germline V gene encodes CDR1 SGHTA and CDR2 FQGNSA. Trimming removed 1 base at V and 2 bases at J, with 12 bases between. The CDR3 contains 15 residues. The CDR3 DNA is TGTGCCAGCAGCTTAGGACAGGGAGGCGCCTACGAGCAGTACTTC. Translating it yields CASSLGQGGAYEQYF.

V usage is TRBV30 and J usage is TRBJ2-7; the D gene is possibly TRBD1 (5 bases). The germline gives CDR1 GTSNPN, CDR2 SVGIG (reference sequence). The V gene lost 3 bases and the J gene lost 2 bases, with 8 bases spanning the gap. This CDR3 contains 12 residues. The CDR3 is CAWSETAYEQYF. The CDR3 bases are TGTGCCTGGAGCGAGACAGCCTACGAGCAGTACTTC.

Of note for this clone: This sample also contains other DNA sequences that code for the same CDR3. The rearrangement links TRBV9 to TRBJ1-5, with 7 nucleotides matching TRBD1. The CDR3 extends over 15 amino acids. V trimming: 0 bases; J trimming: 6 bases; junction bases outside the gene matches: 6. Germline CDR1 and CDR2: SGDLS and YYNGEE. The CDR3 spells CASSVGDRVGQPQHF. The CDR3 DNA is TGTGCCAGCAGCGTAGGCGACAGGGTAGGTCAGCCCCAGCATTTT.

CDR3 nucleotide sequence: TGTGCCAGTAGTTTTCCGGGAAACGAGCAGTTCTTC. Its translation is CASSFPGNEQFF. The chain carries TRBV19 and TRBJ2-1; D is perhaps TRBD2 (5 bases). Germline V gene lookup returns CDR1 LNHDA and CDR2 SQIVND (reference sequence). CDR3 length equals 12 residues. V lost 5 bases to trimming and J lost 10 bases, with 12 bases between them.